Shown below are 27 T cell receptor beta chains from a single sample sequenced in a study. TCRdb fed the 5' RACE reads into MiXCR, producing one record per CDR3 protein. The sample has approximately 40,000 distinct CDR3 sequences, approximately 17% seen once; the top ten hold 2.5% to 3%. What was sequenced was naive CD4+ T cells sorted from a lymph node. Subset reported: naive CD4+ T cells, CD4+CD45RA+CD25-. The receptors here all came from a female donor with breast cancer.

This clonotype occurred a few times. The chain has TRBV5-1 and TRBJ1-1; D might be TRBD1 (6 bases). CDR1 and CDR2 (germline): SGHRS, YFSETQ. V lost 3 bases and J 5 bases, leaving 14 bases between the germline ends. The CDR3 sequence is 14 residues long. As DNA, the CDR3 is TGCGCCAGCAGCTCCCAGGGGACGAAGACTGAAGCTTTCTTT. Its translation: CASSSQGTKTEAFF.

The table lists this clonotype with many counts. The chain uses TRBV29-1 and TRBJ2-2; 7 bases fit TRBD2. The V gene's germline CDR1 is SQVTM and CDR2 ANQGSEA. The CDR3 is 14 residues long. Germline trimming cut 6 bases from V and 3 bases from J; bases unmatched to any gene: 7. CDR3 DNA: TGCAGCGTAAGGAAGGGGAGGGACACCGGGGAGCTGTTTTTT. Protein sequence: CSVRKGRDTGELFF.

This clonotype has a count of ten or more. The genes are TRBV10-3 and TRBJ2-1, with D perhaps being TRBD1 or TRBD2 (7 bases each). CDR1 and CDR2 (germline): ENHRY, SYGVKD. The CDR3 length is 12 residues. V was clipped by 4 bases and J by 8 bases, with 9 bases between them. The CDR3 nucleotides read TGTGCCATCAGTGCAGGGGGGGATGAGCAGTTCTTC. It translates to CAISAGGDEQFF.

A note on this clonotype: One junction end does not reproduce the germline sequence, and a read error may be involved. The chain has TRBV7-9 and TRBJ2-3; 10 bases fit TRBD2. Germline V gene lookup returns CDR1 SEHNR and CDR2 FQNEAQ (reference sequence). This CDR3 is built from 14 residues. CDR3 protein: CASSSGTSADTQYF. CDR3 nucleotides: TGTGCCAGCAGCTCGGGGACTAGCGCAGATACGCAGTACTTT.

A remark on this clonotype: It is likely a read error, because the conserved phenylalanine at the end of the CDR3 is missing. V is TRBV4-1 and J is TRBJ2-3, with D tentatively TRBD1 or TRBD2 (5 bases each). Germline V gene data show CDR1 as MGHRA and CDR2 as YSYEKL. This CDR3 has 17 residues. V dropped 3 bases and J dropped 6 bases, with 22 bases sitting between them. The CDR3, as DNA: TGCGCCAGCAGCCAGATTAGAAGCTTCCTCGGGACGGATACGCAGTATCTT. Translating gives CASSQIRSFLGTDTQYL.

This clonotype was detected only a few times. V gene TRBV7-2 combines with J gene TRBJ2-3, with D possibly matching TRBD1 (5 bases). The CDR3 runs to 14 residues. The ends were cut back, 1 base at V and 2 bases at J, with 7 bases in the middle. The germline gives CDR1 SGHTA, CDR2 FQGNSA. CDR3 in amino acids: CASSLEGVTDTQYF. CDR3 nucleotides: TGTGCCAGCAGCTTAGAAGGGGTCACAGATACGCAGTATTTT.

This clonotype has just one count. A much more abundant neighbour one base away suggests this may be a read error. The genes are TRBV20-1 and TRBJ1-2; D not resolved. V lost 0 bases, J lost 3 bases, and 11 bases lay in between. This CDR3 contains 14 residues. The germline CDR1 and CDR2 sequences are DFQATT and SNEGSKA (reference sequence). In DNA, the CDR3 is TGCAGTGCTAGAGAAAGCTCCATTGACTATGGCTACACCTTC. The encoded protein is CSARESSIDYGYTF.

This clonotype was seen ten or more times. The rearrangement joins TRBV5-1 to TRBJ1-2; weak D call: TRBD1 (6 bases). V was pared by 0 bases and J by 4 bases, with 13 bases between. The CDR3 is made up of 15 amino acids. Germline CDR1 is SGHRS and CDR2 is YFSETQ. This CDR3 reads CASSLGQTGPYGYTF. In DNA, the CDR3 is TGCGCCAGCAGCTTGGGACAAACAGGGCCCTATGGCTACACCTTC.

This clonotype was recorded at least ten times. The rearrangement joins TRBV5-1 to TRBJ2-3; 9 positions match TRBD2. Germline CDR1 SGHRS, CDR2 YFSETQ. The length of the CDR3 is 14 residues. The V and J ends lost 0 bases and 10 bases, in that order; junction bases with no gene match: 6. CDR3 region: CASSLDSGSRSQYF. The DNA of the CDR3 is TGCGCCAGCAGCTTGGATAGCGGGAGCCGATCGCAGTATTTT.

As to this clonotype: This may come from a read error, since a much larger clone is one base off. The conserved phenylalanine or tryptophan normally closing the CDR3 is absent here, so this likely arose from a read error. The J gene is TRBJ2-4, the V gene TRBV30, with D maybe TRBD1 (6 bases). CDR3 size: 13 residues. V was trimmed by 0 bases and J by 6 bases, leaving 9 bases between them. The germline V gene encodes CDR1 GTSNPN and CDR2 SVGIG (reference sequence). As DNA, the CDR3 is TGTGCCTGGAGTGTCAGGGGCGGAAACATTCAGTACCTC. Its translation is CAWSVRGGNIQYL.

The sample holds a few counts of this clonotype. As DNA, the CDR3 is TGCGCCAGCATGCCCGGGACAGAGGCGGACACTGAAGCTTTCTTT. Encoded protein: CASMPGTEADTEAFF. The chain uses TRBV5-1 and TRBJ1-1, with 7 bases aligning to TRBD1. The CDR3 contains 15 residues. From germline, CDR1 is SGHRS and CDR2 YFSETQ. With V trimmed by 6 bases and J by 3 bases, 11 bases remained unmatched.

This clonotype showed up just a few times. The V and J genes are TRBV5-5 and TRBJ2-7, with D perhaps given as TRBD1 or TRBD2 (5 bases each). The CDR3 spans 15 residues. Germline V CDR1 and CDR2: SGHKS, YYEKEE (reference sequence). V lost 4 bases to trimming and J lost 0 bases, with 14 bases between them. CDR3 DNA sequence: TGTGCCAGCAGCCCCGCGGTGGGGGTCTCCTACGAGCAGTACTTC. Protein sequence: CASSPAVGVSYEQYF.

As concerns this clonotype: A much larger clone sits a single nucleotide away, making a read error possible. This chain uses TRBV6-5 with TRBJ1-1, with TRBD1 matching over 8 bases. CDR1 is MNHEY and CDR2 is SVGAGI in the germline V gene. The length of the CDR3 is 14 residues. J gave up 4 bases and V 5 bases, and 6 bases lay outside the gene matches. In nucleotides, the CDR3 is TGTGCCAGCAGTCGGACAGGGTTAGGCACTGAAGCTTTCTTT. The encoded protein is CASSRTGLGTEAFF.

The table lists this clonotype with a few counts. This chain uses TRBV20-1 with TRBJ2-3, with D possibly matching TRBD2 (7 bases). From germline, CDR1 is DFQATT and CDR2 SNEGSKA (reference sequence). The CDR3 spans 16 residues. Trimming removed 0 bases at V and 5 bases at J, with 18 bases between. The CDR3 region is CSARDRLGGGIDTQYF. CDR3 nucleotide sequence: TGCAGTGCTAGAGATCGCTTGGGAGGGGGTATAGATACGCAGTATTTT.

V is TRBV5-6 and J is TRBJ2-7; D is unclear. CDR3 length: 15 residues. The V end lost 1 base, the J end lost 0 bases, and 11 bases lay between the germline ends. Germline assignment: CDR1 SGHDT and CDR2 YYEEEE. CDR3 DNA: TGTGCCAGCAGCTTGTTAGGAGTAACCTCCTACGAGCAGTACTTC. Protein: CASSLLGVTSYEQYF.

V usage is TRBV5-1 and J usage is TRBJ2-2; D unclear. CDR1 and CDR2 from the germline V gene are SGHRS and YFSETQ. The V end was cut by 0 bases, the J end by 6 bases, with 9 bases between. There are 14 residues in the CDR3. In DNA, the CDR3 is TGCGCCAGCAGCTTGGGCCTCAACGCCGGGGAGCTGTTTTTT. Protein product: CASSLGLNAGELFF.

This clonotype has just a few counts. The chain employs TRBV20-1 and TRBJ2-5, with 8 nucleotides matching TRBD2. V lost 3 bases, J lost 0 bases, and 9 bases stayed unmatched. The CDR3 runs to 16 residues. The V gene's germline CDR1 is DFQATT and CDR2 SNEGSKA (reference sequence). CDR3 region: CSASHVAGTDQETQYF. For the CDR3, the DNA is TGCAGTGCTAGCCACGTAGCGGGGACCGACCAAGAGACCCAGTACTTC.

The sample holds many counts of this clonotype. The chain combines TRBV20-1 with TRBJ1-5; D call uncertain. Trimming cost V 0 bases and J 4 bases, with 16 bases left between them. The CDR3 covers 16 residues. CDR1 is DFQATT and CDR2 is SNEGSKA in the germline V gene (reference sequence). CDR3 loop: CSARDFLRRTNQPQHF. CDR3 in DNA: TGCAGTGCTAGAGATTTCCTCAGACGGACGAATCAGCCCCAGCATTTT.

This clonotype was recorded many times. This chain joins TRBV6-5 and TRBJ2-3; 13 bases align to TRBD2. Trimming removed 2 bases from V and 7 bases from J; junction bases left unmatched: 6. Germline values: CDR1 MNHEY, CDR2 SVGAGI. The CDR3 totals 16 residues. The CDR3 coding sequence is TGTGCCAGCAGTTACACCGGACTAGCGGGAGAAAATACGCAGTATTTT. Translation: CASSYTGLAGENTQYF.

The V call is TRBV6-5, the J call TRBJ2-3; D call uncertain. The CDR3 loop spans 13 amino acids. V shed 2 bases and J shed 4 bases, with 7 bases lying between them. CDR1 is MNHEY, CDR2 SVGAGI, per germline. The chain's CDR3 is CASSYDSPDTQYF. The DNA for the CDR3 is TGTGCCAGCAGTTACGATAGCCCAGATACGCAGTATTTT.

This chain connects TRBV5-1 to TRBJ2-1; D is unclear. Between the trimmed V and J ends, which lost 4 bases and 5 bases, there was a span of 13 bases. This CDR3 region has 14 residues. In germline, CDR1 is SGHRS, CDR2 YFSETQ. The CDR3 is CASSIGVENNEQFF. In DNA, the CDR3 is TGCGCCAGCAGCATCGGAGTTGAGAACAATGAGCAGTTCTTC. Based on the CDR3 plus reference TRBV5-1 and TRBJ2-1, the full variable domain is KAGVTQTPRYLIKTRGQQVTLSCSPISGHRSVSWYQQTPGQGLQFLFEYFSETQRNKGNFPGRFSGRQFSNSRSEMNVSTLELGDSALYLCASSIGVENNEQFFGPGTRLTVL.

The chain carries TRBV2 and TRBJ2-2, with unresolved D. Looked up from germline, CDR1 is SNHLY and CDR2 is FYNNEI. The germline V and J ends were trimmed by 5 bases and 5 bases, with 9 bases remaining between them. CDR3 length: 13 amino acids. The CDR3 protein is CASSRDRTGELFF. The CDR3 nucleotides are TGTGCCAGCAGTCGTGACCGGACCGGGGAGCTGTTTTTT.

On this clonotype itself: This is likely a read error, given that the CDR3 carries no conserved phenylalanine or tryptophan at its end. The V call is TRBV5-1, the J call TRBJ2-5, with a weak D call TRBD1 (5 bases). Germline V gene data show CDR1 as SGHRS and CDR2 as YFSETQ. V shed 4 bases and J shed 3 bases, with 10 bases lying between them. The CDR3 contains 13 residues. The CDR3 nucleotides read TGCGCCAGCAGCCGCGGACACAAAGAGACCCAGTACCTC. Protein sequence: CASSRGHKETQYL.

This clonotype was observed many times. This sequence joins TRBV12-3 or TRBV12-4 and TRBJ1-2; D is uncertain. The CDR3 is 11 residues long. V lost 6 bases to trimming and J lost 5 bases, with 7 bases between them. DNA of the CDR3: TGTGCCAGCAGGCAATTTTATGGCTACACCTTC. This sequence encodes CASRQFYGYTF.

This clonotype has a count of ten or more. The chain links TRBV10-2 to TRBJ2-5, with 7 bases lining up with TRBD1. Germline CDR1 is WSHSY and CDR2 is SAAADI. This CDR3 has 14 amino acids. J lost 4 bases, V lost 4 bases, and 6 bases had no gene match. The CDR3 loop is CASSGQGGPETQYF. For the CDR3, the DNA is TGCGCCAGCAGTGGACAGGGTGGGCCAGAGACCCAGTACTTC.

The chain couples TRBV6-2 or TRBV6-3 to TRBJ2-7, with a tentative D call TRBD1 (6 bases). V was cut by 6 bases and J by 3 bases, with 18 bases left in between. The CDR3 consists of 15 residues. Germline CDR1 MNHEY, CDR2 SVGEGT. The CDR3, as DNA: TGTGCCAGCAGGATTAACAGGGAAGTAATCTACGAGCAGTACTTC. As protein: CASRINREVIYEQYF.

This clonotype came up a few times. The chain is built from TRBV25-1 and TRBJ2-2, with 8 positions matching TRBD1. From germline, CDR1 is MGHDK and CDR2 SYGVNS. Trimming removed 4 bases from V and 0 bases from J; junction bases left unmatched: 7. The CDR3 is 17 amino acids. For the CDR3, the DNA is TGTGCCAGCAGTGGCCACTGGACAGGGACGAACACCGGGGAGCTGTTTTTT. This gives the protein CASSGHWTGTNTGELFF.